This TCR beta chain was captured in a study of T cell responses to AZD1222 COVID-19 vaccine (dated by TCRdb to the early 2020s). Concerning the study at large: AZD1222 recipients whose second dose came at about 4 weeks and those whose second dose came at about 12 weeks were combined into one group, since spike-specific TCR depth and breadth did not differ between the two schedules. Enrollment into the trials was organized by age into subgroups of 18-55, 56-69 and 70-plus years, and those subgroups contained roughly 140, 27 and 60 TCR-sequenced participants, respectively. TCR sequencing was performed for more than 230 trial participants, of whom some 200 were given two doses of AZD1222 and approximately 26 were given two doses of MenACWY control vaccine.

Study-wide findings and limitations: Reportedly, close to half of the unique spike-specific TCRs recognized epitopes lying outside the regions that are mutated in the B.1.351 and B.1.1.7 variants. Vaccine-associated CD4 TCRs spanned the whole spike protein, with dominant responses in regions 160-218 and 743-854. Conclusions about previously exposed vaccinees are limited, since just 5 to 7 AZD1222 recipients were seropositive for SARS-CoV-2 at baseline. Most participants were white British and females outnumbered males, and the authors suggested that clonal diversity may have been underestimated. Spike-specific TCR breadth and depth rose significantly after two AZD1222 doses compared with day 0 and with MenACWY recipients. No day 14 peak-response samples were available, so repertoires were characterized only after the peak T cell response. In the small 56-69-year group, the increase in depth fell short of significance, most likely because of low power.

CDR3 length: 16 amino acids, cysteine to phenylalanine. Only the CDR3 portion is preserved as DNA: 48 bases, with reading frame beginning at the first base. Looking up the germline V gene (reference sequence) yields CDR1 LNHDA and CDR2 SQIVND. Trimming leaves V shorter by 5 bases and J shorter by 5 bases, with the junction holding 11 bases beyond the gene matches. The CDR3 regions of human TCRbeta chains were subjected to immunosequencing. As for how the authors treated the data: Repertoire TCRs were checked for matches against a reference library of SARS-CoV-2-specific TCRs that had been generated using the MIRA antigen-specificity platform. Breadth meant the fraction of unique TCRs that were SARS-CoV-2-associated, whereas depth meant the fraction of total T cells that were SARS-CoV-2-associated. Using the MIRA data, every spike-specific TCR was mapped to the spike region that the TCR reacted to and assigned to either a CD4 or a CD8 class. Log10-transformed breadth and depth values were compared by one-way ANOVA with Sidak's multiple comparisons tests. The source is immuneACCESS, and TCRdb retained only in-frame sequences with V and J called. Part of the clones is not carried over; for the studies checked, unresolved V genes explain less than half of this, and the remainder is unexplained. V and J calls and clone size are as listed in that table; D and trimming were resolved from the DNA. The sample data list around 180,000 clones, and around 93% of these were observed just once. Roughly 9.8% of the sample rests with the top ten.

In light of the paper, this sample's time point label describes: baseline before first vaccination. Samples from vaccinated people were obtained from the UK trials COV001 and COV002, which included a single-blind randomized controlled phase 2/3 trial of AZD1222 (ChAdOx1 nCoV-19) in healthy adults. For TCRbeta chain sequencing, PBMC samples from trial participants were taken at day 0 and at day 28 after the second dose. As concerns this clone: Its antigen is currently not known. The sample holds no much larger clone one base away, and base qualities are not on file.

The source of this sequence is an adult in good health. The chain joins TRBV19 to TRBJ1-4, with 7 bases matching TRBD1. This material consisted of peripheral blood, taken on day 0 of AZD1222 vaccination. Here the CDR3 is given as CASSPPRGLRNEKLFF. In nucleotides, the sequence is TGTGCCAGTAGTCCGCCGAGGGGGCTTCGAAATGAAAAACTGTTTTTT.